Sequencing of this T cell receptor beta chain was carried out in a study of cytomegalovirus exposure and HLA in healthy donors. Primers for the PCR totalled 60 Vbeta and 13 Jbeta. Profiled with immunoSEQ multiplex PCR; TCRdb holds only in-frame clones, not every one. This sample yields about 160,000 clones, of which 70% to 80% are seen a single time; 1.5% to 1.7% belongs to the top ten. V was pared by 6 bases and J by 1 base, with 8 bases of the junction left unmatched. Germline CDR1 SGHTA, CDR2 FQGNSA. The CDR3 sequence is 15 residues long. The specimen sequenced was PBMCs. J is TRBJ2-7 and V is TRBV7-2; 8 bases line up with TRBD2. The TCR sequence derives from a man aged 35-49 years in good health and CMV-seronegative. Here the CDR3 reads CASSFYRGGSYEQYF. Here the CDR3 DNA reads TGTGCCAGCAGTTTTTATCGGGGGGGGTCCTACGAGCAGTACTTC.